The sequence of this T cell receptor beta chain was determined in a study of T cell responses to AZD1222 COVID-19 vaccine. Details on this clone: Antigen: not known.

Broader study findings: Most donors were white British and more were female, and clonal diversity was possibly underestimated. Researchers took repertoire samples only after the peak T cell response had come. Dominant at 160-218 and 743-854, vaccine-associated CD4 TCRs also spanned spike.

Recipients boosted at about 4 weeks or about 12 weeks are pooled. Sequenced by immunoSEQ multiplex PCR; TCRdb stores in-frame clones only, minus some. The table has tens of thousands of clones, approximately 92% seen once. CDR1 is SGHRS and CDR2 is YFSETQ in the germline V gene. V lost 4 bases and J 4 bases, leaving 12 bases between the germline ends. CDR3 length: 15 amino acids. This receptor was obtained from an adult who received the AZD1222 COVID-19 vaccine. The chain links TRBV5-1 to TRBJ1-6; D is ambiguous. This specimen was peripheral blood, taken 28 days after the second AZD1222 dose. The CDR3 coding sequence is TGCGCCAGCAGCCCCGCCATGGGATATAATTCACCCCTCCACTTT. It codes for CASSPAMGYNSPLHF.